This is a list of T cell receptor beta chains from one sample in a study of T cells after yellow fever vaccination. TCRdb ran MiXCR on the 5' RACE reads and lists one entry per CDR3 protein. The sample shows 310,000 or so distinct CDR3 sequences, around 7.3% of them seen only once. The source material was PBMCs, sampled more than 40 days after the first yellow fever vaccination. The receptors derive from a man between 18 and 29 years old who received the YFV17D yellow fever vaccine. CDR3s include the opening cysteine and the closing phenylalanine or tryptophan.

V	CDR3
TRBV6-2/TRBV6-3	CASSYGDRGSYEQYF
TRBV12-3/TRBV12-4	CASRGNRGLLAKEYTGELFF
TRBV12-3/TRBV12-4	CASRRRGTGVTGELFF
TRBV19	CASNTGQFAQQFF
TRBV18	CASSRPPHEQFF
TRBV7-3	CASSLDQQGYGYTF
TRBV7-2	CASSPFTSSVQFF
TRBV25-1	CASSDPGQGEVRAFF
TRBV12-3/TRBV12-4	CASSRQGLGTEAFF
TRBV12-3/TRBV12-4	CASIHPGTSGNEQFF
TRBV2	CASSPLEGETQYF
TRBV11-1	CASSLETGAFPYEQYF
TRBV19	CASSMSRLAHTDTQYF
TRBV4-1	CASSKEGHSYNEQFF
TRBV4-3	CASSQEVAEMNTEAFF
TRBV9	CASSVPSGGSTDTQYF
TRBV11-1	CASSGPVGEIIMNTEAFF
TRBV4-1	CASSQGGEGGNEQFF
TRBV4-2	CASSQGGPGDEQYF
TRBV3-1	CASSQVSSGAYNEQFF
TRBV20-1	CSAPPGQGHNSPLHF
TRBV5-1	CASSLEEGKFF
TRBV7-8	CASSSHDSGGNQPQHF
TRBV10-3	CATLTPLYNEQFF
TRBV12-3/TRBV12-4	CASSPRLAGGRVQETQYF
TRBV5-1	CASSLVRDPNEKLFF
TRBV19	CASSTERQGLSYNEQFF
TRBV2	CASSEMADTQYF
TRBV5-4	CASSSLATDTQYF
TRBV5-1	CASSFSVQANYGYTF
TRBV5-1	CASSLGWEGIDTEAFF
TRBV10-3	CAISAERTVNYGYTF
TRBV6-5	CASRGFELFF
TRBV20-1	CSANIGQGDQPQHF
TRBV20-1	CSARPRLAVLQETQYF
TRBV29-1	CSVHYSGNTQYF
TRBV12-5	CASGSPGNEQFF
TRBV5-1	CASSFSGIKETQYF
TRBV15	CATSSSSPYNEQFF
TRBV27	CASMWEPETQYF
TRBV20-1	CRGTGIENSYNEQFF
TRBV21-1	CASSNGDTQYF
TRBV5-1	CASGLETGTVPYEQYF
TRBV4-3	CASSQDRRDNSPLHF
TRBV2	CASSTTTVNSNTGELFF
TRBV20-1	CSAPRDRTTNEKLFF
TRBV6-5	CASSYSSGAIGNYGYTF
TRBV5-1	CASSSMLAGTGANVLTF
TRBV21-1	CASSLSGKMNTEAFF
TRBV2	CASSGHGMWKEGYTF
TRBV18	CASSPDRGKNQPQHF
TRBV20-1	CSARNKYEQYF
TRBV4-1	CASSAVGQGRGSSYNEQFF
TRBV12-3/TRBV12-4	CASRNRESSYNEQFF